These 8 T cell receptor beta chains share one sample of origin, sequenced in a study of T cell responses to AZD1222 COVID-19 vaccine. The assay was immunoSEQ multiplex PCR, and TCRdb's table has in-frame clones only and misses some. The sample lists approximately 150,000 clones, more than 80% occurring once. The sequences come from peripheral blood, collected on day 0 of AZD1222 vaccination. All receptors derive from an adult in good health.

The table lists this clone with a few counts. The CDR3 nucleotides read TGTGCCAGCAGCGTCGAGACAGGGTGGGAGAACACTGAAGCTTTCTTT. Encoded protein: CASSVETGWENTEAFF. V is TRBV9 and J is TRBJ1-1, with 7 positions matching TRBD1. The CDR3 runs to 16 residues. Looked up from germline, CDR1 is SGDLS and CDR2 is YYNGEE. With V trimmed by 2 bases and J by 1 base, 8 bases remained unmatched.

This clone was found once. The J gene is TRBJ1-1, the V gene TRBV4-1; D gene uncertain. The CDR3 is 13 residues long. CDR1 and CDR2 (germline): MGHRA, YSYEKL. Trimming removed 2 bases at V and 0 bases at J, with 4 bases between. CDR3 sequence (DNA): TGCGCCAGCAGCCAATACGTGAACACTGAAGCTTTCTTT. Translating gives CASSQYVNTEAFF.

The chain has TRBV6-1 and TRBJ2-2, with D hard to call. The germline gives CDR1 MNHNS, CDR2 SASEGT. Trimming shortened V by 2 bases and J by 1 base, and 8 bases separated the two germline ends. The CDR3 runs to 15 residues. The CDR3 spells CASSEPTENTGELFF. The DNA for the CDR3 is TGTGCCAGCAGTGAACCGACGGAGAACACCGGGGAGCTGTTTTTT.

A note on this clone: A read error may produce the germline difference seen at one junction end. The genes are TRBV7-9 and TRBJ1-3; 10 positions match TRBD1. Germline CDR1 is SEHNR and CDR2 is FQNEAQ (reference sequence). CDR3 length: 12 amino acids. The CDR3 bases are TGTGCCAGCAGCTTTCCGGGACAGGGGAATTCCTTT. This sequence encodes CASSFPGQGNSF.

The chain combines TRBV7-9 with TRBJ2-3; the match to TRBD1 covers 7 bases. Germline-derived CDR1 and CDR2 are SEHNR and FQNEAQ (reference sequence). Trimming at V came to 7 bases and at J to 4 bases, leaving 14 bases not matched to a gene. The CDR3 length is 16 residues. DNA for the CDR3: TGTGCCAGCACACTTCCCACAGGGGTGATTGCAGATACGCAGTATTTT. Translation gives CASTLPTGVIADTQYF. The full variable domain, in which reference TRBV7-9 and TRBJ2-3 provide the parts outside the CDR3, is DTGVSQNPRHKITKRGQNVTFRCDPISEHNRLYWYRQTLGQGPEFLTYFQNEAQLEKSRLLSDRFSAERPKGSFSTLEIQRTEQGDSAMYLCASTLPTGVIADTQYFGPGTRLTVL.

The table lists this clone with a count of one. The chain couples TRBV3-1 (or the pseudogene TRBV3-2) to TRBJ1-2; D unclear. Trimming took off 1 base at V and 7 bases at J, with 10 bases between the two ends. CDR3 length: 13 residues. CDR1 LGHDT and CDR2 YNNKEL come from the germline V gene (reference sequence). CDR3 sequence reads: CASSQGRSLGYTF. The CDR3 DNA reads TGTGCCAGCAGCCAAGGCAGGTCTCTTGGCTACACCTTC.

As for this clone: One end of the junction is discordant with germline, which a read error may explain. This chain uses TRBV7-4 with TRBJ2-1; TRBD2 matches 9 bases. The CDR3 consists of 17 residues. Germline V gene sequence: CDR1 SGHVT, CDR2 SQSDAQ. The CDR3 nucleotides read TGTGCCAGCAGCCTAGCCGGGCGGGAGGGTCCATACAATGAGCAGTTCTTC. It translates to CASSLAGREGPYNEQFF.

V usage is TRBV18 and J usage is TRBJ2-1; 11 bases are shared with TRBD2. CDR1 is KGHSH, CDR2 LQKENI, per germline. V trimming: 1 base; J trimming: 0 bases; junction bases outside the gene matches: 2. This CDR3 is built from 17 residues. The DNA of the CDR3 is TGTGCCAGCTCACCACTAGCGGGAGGGCCCTCCTACAATGAGCAGTTCTTC. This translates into CASSPLAGGPSYNEQFF.